This entry describes one T cell receptor beta chain. The antigen this receptor binds is unknown. No base qualities exist here, and no much larger clone lies one base off it. The germline V gene gives CDR1 as MNHEY and CDR2 as SVGAGI. The CDR3 goes from the cysteine to the phenylalanine over 15 residues. Of all the DNA, just the CDR3 is kept, 45 bases in frame from base 1. The germline V and J ends show losses of 6 bases and 4 bases respectively, and no gene match explains 7 bases of the junction. TCRbeta CDR3 regions were amplified from genomic DNA by means of the immunoSEQ Assay, a bias-controlled multiplex PCR. Regarding the original processing steps: The number of nucleated cells in each sample was estimated from the amplification of reference gene primers within the assay. Sequence reads were collapsed and filtered to measure the absolute abundance of every unique TCRbeta CDR3 rearrangement. For each sample, productive Simpson clonality was calculated by taking the square root of Simpson's diversity index across productive rearrangements. Drawn from immuneACCESS, this table holds only the in-frame rearrangements with V and J called that TCRdb kept. Clones are partly lost; checked studies trace under half to an unresolved V gene and leave the rest unexplained. V, J and clone size reflect that table, while D and trimming were determined from the DNA. The sample data list 55,000 to 70,000 clones, and more than 70% of these were observed just once. The top ten clones comprise about 4% of the sample.

Each collaborating institution followed its own protocols to collect whole blood in K2EDTA tubes. Collaborator samples were shipped for TCRbeta analysis as frozen whole blood, isolated PBMCs, or DNA extracted from either sample type. These data come from a study of blood T cell repertoires in COVID-19 (dated by TCRdb to 2019 to 2021). Study-level background: Samples covering the acute and convalescent phases of COVID-19 were provided by collaborators in the United States, Italy and Spain. The samples were drawn from the first 160 participants of the ongoing ImmuneRACE study and from over a thousand subjects provided by 6 global collaborators. Subjects who had been exposed to COVID-19, were actively infected with it, or had recovered from it provided the deeply sampled blood TCRbeta repertoires that made up the dataset. Where available, HLA class I and class II types were taken from metadata supplied by the sample provider and were not determined by assay-based typing. The repertoires were made available in a free public database intended to serve as a resource for research on the immune response to SARS-CoV-2. The prospective study material was composed of cDNA or gDNA derived from T cells, B-cell-depleted T cells, or PBMCs. A de-identified subject ID, COVID-19 status, age in years and sex were almost always included in the sample metadata.

Points the paper makes about the study in general: The quantity of clinical and demographic metadata differed by source and by participant and was supplied without curation.

The rearrangement combines TRBV6-5 with TRBJ2-7; TRBD1 aligns with 12 central bases. Sequencing input: peripheral blood. The TCR comes from a man aged 50 to 59 with acute or convalescent COVID-19. Here is the DNA: TGTGCCAGCAGATCCGGGACAGGGGGCTCGTACGAGCAGTACTTC. It translates as CASRSGTGGSYEQYF.